The clone carrying this T cell receptor (beta chain) was observed a single time. This record belongs to a study of blood T cell repertoires in COVID-19. Trimming stripped 0 bases from V and 0 bases from J, with 6 bases between. Germline V gene data show CDR1 as MDHEN and CDR2 as SYDVKM. The CDR3 extends over 15 amino acids. The assay was immunoSEQ multiplex PCR, and TCRdb's table has in-frame clones only and misses some. The sample carries some 89,000 clones, about 83% recorded once. The clonotype was recovered from a human donor in a cohort sampled during active COVID-19. The chain uses TRBV28 and TRBJ1-5, with D possibly being TRBD1 (5 bases). The material sequenced was peripheral blood. The CDR3 sequence is CASSLWDISNQPQHF. CDR3 coding DNA: TGTGCCAGCAGTTTATGGGACATTAGCAATCAGCCCCAGCATTTT.